One sample yielded the 27 T cell receptor beta chains listed below, sequenced in a study of blood T cell repertoires in COVID-19 (dated by TCRdb to 2018 to 2020). The library relied on the immunoSEQ multiplex PCR assay. TCRdb holds this immuneACCESS table with in-frame rearrangements only. Some clones are missing; in checked studies, unresolved V genes explain under half, and the rest has no known cause. Present in this sample are about 73,000 clones, 75% to 90% of which were seen just once. The ten largest make up approximately 8.9% of the sample. Material for sequencing was peripheral blood. All receptors come from a man older than 75 with acute or convalescent COVID-19.

The gene calls are TRBV25-1 and TRBJ2-3; 11 bases map to TRBD1. Germline V gene data show CDR1 as MGHDK and CDR2 as SYGVNS. Trimming removed 8 bases from V and 2 bases from J; junction bases left unmatched: 9. This CDR3 is 16 amino acids long. CDR3 protein: CASGRTGGAPTDTQYF. Here the CDR3 DNA reads TGTGCCAGCGGACGGACAGGGGGCGCCCCCACAGATACGCAGTATTTT.

The chain couples TRBV11-2 to TRBJ2-3; 12 bases agree with TRBD2. CDR3 length equals 13 residues. Trimming removed 5 bases from V and 8 bases from J; junction bases left unmatched: 2. The germline V gene encodes CDR1 SGHAT and CDR2 FQNNGV. As DNA, the CDR3 is TGTGCCAGCAGCCGGGGACTAGCGGGTACGCAGTATTTT. Translation: CASSRGLAGTQYF.

The chain joins TRBV4-2 to TRBJ1-4, with 8 nucleotides matching TRBD1. The CDR3 spans 12 residues. In germline, CDR1 is LGHNA, CDR2 YNFKEQ. V shed 2 bases and J 14 bases; nucleotides not matched to a gene: 4. The CDR3 bases are TGTGCCAGCAGCCAACAAGGACAGGGCCTGTTTTTT. Protein product: CASSQQGQGLFF.

The J gene is TRBJ1-2, the V gene TRBV29-1; 8 bases match TRBD1. With 7 bases clipped from V and 7 bases from J, the junction kept 8 bases outside the gene matches. CDR1 is SQVTM and CDR2 is ANQGSEA in the germline V gene. The length of the CDR3 is 12 residues. CDR3 protein: CSAGQGTLGYTF. CDR3 in DNA: TGCAGCGCCGGACAGGGCACTCTTGGCTACACCTTC.

The chain recombines TRBV14 with TRBJ2-7; no clear D. The CDR3 covers 13 residues. V was cut by 5 bases and J by 5 bases, with 13 bases left in between. Germline V gene data show CDR1 as SGHDN and CDR2 as FVKESK. CDR3 region: CASSGFYEDEQYF. The CDR3 DNA sequence: TGTGCCAGCAGCGGATTCTACGAGGACGAGCAGTACTTC. Full variable domain (outside the CDR3, taken from reference TRBV14 and TRBJ2-7): EAGVTQFPSHSVIEKGQTVTLRCDPISGHDNLYWYRRVMGKEIKFLLHFVKESKQDESGMPNNRFLAERTGGTYSTLKVQPAELEDSGVYFCASSGFYEDEQYFGPGTRLTVT.

V is TRBV29-1 and J is TRBJ2-1; 10 nucleotides align to TRBD1. J lost 7 bases, V lost 5 bases, and 14 bases had no gene match. This CDR3 has 16 amino acids. CDR1 is SQVTM and CDR2 is ANQGSEA in the germline V gene. CDR3 region: CSVCPTGTGVINEQFF. The CDR3 region has the DNA TGCAGCGTTTGCCCTACCGGGACAGGGGTTATAAATGAGCAGTTCTTC.

The rearrangement uses TRBV2 and TRBJ1-5, with 12 bases lining up with TRBD1. Trimming removed 6 bases from V and 6 bases from J; junction bases left unmatched: 6. CDR3 length: 15 residues. Per the germline V gene, CDR1 is SNHLY and CDR2 is FYNNEI. The DNA of the CDR3 is TGTGCCAGCAGCCCCGGGACAGGGGGCGTTCAGCCCCAGCATTTT. Protein sequence: CASSPGTGGVQPQHF.

The chain employs TRBV7-2 and TRBJ2-1; 10 nucleotides line up with TRBD1. V was pared by 4 bases and J by 8 bases, with 5 bases of the junction left unmatched. CDR1 SGHTA and CDR2 FQGNSA come from the germline V gene. The CDR3 runs 14 residues. CDR3 residues: CASSYDRGRYEQFF. Here the CDR3 DNA reads TGTGCCAGCAGCTACGACAGGGGGCGGTATGAGCAGTTCTTC.

The chain carries TRBV4-1 and TRBJ1-1; perhaps TRBD1 as D (5 bases). With 1 base removed from V and 3 bases from J, the gap between germline ends came to 18 bases. Per the germline V gene, CDR1 is MGHRA and CDR2 is YSYEKL. The CDR3 length is 17 residues. The CDR3 protein is CASSQGQGGLGYTEAFF. The DNA for the CDR3 is TGCGCCAGCAGCCAAGGCCAGGGTGGATTAGGTTACACTGAAGCTTTCTTT.

The chain couples TRBV7-9 to TRBJ2-1; 10 bases map to TRBD2. Germline V lookup: CDR1 SEHNR, CDR2 FQNEAQ (reference sequence). This CDR3 is built from 15 residues. The V segment lost 5 bases and the J segment 5 bases; nucleotides outside the gene matches: 6. The CDR3 spells CASSVISGGNNEQFF. The CDR3 nucleotides are TGTGCCAGCAGCGTAATTAGCGGGGGGAACAATGAGCAGTTCTTC.

There are a few counts of this clone. The chain links TRBV6-2 or TRBV6-3 to TRBJ2-7, with 7 bases that match TRBD2. V lost 2 bases to trimming and J lost 5 bases; unmatched junction nucleotides: 12. The CDR3 sequence is 16 residues long. Germline CDR1 and CDR2: MNHEY and SVGEGT. The CDR3 sequence is CASSYPLSGRGDEQYF. In nucleotides, the CDR3 is TGTGCCAGCAGTTACCCCCTCTCGGGCCGGGGGGACGAGCAGTACTTC.

V gene TRBV5-1 combines with J gene TRBJ1-4; 10 bases are shared with TRBD1. The CDR3 has 15 amino acids. The V and J ends lost 4 bases and 7 bases, in that order; junction bases with no gene match: 7. The germline CDR1 and CDR2 sequences are SGHRS and YFSETQ. Written as DNA, the CDR3 is TGCGCCAGCAGCCAAGCCGGGACAGGGGTTGAAAAACTGTTTTTT. Its translation is CASSQAGTGVEKLFF. The full variable domain, its missing parts supplied by reference TRBV5-1 and TRBJ1-4, is KAGVTQTPRYLIKTRGQQVTLSCSPISGHRSVSWYQQTPGQGLQFLFEYFSETQRNKGNFPGRFSGRQFSNSRSEMNVSTLELGDSALYLCASSQAGTGVEKLFFGSGTQLSVL.

This rearrangement joins TRBV5-5 to TRBJ2-2, with 12 bases lining up with TRBD1. After removal of 3 bases from V and 6 bases from J, the junction contained 6 bases not matched to a gene. CDR1 is SGHKS, CDR2 YYEKEE, per germline (reference sequence). The CDR3 extends over 16 amino acids. For the CDR3, the DNA is TGTGCCAGCAGCTCTCCGGGACAGGGGGCCGCCGGGGAGCTGTTTTTT. The encoded protein is CASSSPGQGAAGELFF.

CDR3 protein: CASNKEPNEQFF. CDR3 DNA sequence: TGTGCCAGCAACAAGGAGCCCAATGAGCAGTTCTTC. V usage is TRBV2 and J usage is TRBJ2-1; D ambiguous. V was clipped by 7 bases and J by 6 bases, with 10 bases between them. The CDR3 loop spans 12 amino acids. Germline CDR1 is SNHLY and CDR2 is FYNNEI.

The gene calls are TRBV23-1 and TRBJ1-4; D may be TRBD1 (6 bases). TRBV23-1 is noted as an ORF with a role that remains uncertain. Trimming cost V 4 bases and J 0 bases, with 15 bases left between them. The length of the CDR3 is 17 residues. The CDR3 region is CASSPRQASATNEKLFF. CDR3 DNA sequence: TGCGCCAGCAGTCCCCGACAGGCCTCTGCAACTAATGAAAAACTGTTTTTT.

J is TRBJ2-1 and V is TRBV28; TRBD2 agrees at 10 bases. Germline CDR1 reads MDHEN; CDR2 reads SYDVKM. V was clipped by 10 bases and J by 6 bases; unmatched bases: 6. There are 13 residues in the CDR3. CDR3 sequence (DNA): TGTGCCACCAAGCGGGGGGGCGTCAATGAGCAGTTCTTC. As protein: CATKRGGVNEQFF.

V and J are TRBV11-2 and TRBJ2-7; the match to TRBD1 covers 8 bases. The V segment lost 5 bases and the J segment 1 base; nucleotides outside the gene matches: 4. Germline lookup yields CDR1 SGHAT and CDR2 FQNNGV. The CDR3 has 14 residues. CDR3 DNA sequence: TGTGCCAGCAGCCGCGACAGGGGTTCCTACGAGCAGTACTTC. Translation gives CASSRDRGSYEQYF.

This chain connects TRBV12-3 or TRBV12-4 to TRBJ1-5; D perhaps matches TRBD1 (6 bases). This CDR3 region has 13 residues. The V and J ends lost 6 bases and 6 bases respectively, with 12 bases between them. CDR3 sequence (DNA): TGTGCCAGCAGCCCACACAGGGCTCAGCCCCAGCATTTT. Its translation is CASSPHRAQPQHF.

This chain links TRBV5-1 with TRBJ1-2; TRBD1 matches 9 bases. Germline lookup yields CDR1 SGHRS and CDR2 YFSETQ. V lost 3 bases, J lost 2 bases, and 5 bases stayed unmatched. There are 15 residues in the CDR3. CDR3 sequence reads: CASSSTGGLNYGYTF. The CDR3 DNA sequence: TGCGCCAGCAGCTCTACAGGGGGCTTAAACTATGGCTACACCTTC.

In its sample, this clone was seen a few times. Sequence at one end of the junction differs from germline and may be a read error. The rearrangement joins TRBV6-1 to TRBJ2-2; maybe TRBD2 (5 bases). Germline CDR1 MNHNS, CDR2 SASEGT. The CDR3 loop spans 16 amino acids. The CDR3 nucleotides are TGTGCCAGCAGGGAAGGAGGAATCGCGAACACCGGGGAGCTGTTTTTT. Translating gives CASREGGIANTGELFF.

The J gene is TRBJ1-4, the V gene TRBV30, with 8 bases aligning to TRBD1. J was trimmed by 5 bases and V by 3 bases; bases with no gene match: 5. In germline, CDR1 is GTSNPN, CDR2 SVGIG (reference sequence). The CDR3 is made up of 14 amino acids. CDR3 DNA sequence: TGTGCCTGGAGCCGGACAGGGAGCAATGAAAAACTGTTTTTT. It specifies CAWSRTGSNEKLFF.

The chain is built from TRBV5-1 and TRBJ2-1; TRBD1 agrees at 7 bases. This CDR3 comprises 13 residues. The V gene's germline CDR1 is SGHRS and CDR2 YFSETQ. V trimming: 4 bases; J trimming: 5 bases; junction bases outside the gene matches: 3. The CDR3 bases are TGCGCCAGCAGCCGGGACAGCAACAATGAGCAGTTCTTC. The encoded protein is CASSRDSNNEQFF. Full variable domain (rest looked up from reference TRBV5-1 and TRBJ2-1): KAGVTQTPRYLIKTRGQQVTLSCSPISGHRSVSWYQQTPGQGLQFLFEYFSETQRNKGNFPGRFSGRQFSNSRSEMNVSTLELGDSALYLCASSRDSNNEQFFGPGTRLTVL.

The V and J genes are TRBV19 and TRBJ1-1; weak D call: TRBD1 (5 bases). From germline, CDR1 is LNHDA and CDR2 SQIVND (reference sequence). CDR3 length equals 12 residues. Trimming removed 1 base from V and 7 bases from J, with 7 bases in between. CDR3 sequence (DNA): TGTGCCAGTAGTATAGGGAGGGGTGAAGCTTTCTTT. Protein: CASSIGRGEAFF.

Here the CDR3 reads CASSPGGASVPDTQYF. The CDR3 DNA reads as TGTGCCAGCAGCCCAGGGGGTGCATCAGTGCCAGATACGCAGTATTTT. V gene TRBV11-2 combines with J gene TRBJ2-3; TRBD1 aligns across 7 bases. The CDR3 consists of 16 residues. In germline, CDR1 is SGHAT, CDR2 FQNNGV. Trimming removed 5 bases from V and 4 bases from J; junction bases left unmatched: 12.

This CDR3 is CASSLERGAEAFF. In DNA, the CDR3 is TGTGCCAGCAGCTTAGAGAGAGGCGCTGAAGCTTTCTTT. The rearrangement joins TRBV6-5 to TRBJ1-1; no firm D call. The CDR3 runs 13 residues. The germline V gene has CDR1 MNHEY and CDR2 SVGAGI. The ends were cut back, 6 bases at V and 6 bases at J, with 14 bases in the middle.

Written as DNA, the CDR3 is TGTGCCAGCAGCCAAGGGACAACCAACGTCCTGACTTTC. Its protein product is CASSQGTTNVLTF. The chain joins TRBV3-1 (or the pseudogene TRBV3-2) to TRBJ2-6, with D possibly being TRBD1 (5 bases). Trimming stripped 1 base from V and 8 bases from J, with 6 bases between. Germline lookup yields CDR1 LGHDT and CDR2 YNNKEL (reference sequence). CDR3 length: 13 residues.

V is TRBV18 and J is TRBJ1-2; 9 bases map to TRBD1. Germline CDR1 reads KGHSH; CDR2 reads LQKENI. Trimming removed 6 bases from V and 11 bases from J; junction bases left unmatched: 7. This CDR3 has 12 residues. The CDR3 loop is CASSPGQGWYTF. CDR3 coding DNA: TGTGCCAGCTCGCCTGGACAGGGGTGGTACACCTTC.